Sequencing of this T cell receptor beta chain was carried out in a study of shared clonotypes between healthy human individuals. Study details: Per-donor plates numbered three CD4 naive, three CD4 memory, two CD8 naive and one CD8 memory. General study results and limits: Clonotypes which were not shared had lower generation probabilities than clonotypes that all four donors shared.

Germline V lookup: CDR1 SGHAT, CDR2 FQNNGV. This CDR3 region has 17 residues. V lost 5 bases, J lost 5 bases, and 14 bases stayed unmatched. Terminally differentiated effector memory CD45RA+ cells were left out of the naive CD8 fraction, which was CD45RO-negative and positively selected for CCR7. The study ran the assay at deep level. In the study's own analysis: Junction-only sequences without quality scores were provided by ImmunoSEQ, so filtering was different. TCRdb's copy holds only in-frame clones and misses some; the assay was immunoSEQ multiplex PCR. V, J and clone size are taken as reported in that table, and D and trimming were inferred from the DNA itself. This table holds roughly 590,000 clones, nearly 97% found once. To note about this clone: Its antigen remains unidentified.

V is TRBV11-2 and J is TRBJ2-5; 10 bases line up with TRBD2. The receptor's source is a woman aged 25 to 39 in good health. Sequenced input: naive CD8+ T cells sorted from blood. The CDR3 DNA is TGTGCCAGCAGCCCGCGGACTAGCGGAGGGGGTATTGAGACCCAGTACTTC. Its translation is CASSPRTSGGGIETQYF.